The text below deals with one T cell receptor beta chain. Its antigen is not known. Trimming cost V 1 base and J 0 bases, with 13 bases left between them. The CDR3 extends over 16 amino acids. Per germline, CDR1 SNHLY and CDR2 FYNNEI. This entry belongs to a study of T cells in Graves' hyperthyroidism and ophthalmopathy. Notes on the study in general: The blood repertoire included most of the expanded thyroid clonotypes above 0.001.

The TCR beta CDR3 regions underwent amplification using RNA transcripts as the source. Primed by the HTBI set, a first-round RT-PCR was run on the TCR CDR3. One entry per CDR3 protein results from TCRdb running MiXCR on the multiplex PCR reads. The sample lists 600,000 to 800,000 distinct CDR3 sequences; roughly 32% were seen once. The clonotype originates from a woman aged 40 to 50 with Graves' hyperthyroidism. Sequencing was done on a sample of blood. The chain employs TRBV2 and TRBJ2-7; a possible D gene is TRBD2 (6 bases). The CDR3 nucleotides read TGTGCCAGCAGTGAAGGGAGTAGCGGTAGCTCCTACGAGCAGTACTTC. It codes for CASSEGSSGSSYEQYF.